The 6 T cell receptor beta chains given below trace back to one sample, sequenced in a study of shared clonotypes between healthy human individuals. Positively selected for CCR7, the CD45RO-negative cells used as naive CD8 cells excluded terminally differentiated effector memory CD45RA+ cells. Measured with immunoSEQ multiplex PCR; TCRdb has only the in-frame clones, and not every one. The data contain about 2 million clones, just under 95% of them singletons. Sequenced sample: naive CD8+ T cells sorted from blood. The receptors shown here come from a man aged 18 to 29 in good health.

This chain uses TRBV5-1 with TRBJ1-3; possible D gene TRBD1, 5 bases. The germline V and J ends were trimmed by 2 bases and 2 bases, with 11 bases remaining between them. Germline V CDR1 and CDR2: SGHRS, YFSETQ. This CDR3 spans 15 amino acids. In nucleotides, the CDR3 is TGCGCCAGCAGCTTTGACGGGACGCCTGGAAACACCATATATTTT. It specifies CASSFDGTPGNTIYF. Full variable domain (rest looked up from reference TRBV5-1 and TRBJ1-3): KAGVTQTPRYLIKTRGQQVTLSCSPISGHRSVSWYQQTPGQGLQFLFEYFSETQRNKGNFPGRFSGRQFSNSRSEMNVSTLELGDSALYLCASSFDGTPGNTIYFGEGSWLTVV.

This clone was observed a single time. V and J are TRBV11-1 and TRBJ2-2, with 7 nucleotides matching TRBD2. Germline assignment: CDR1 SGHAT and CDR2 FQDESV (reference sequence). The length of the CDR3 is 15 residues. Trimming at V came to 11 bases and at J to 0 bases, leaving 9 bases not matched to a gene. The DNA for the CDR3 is TGTGCCTGTGCGGGAGCCCCTCCGAACACCGGGGAGCTGTTTTTT. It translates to CACAGAPPNTGELFF.

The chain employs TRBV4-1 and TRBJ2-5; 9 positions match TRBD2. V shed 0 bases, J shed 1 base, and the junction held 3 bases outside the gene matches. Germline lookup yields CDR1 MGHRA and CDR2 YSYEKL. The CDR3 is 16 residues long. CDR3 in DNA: TGCGCCAGCAGCCAAGAGGCGGGGGGGCTCCAAGAGACCCAGTACTTC. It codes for CASSQEAGGLQETQYF.

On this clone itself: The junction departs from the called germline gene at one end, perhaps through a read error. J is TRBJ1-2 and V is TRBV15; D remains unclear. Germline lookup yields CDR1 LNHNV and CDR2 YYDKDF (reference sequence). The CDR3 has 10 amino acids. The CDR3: CATSRDPRAF. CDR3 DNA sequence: TGTGCCACCAGCAGAGATCCCCGGGCCTTC.

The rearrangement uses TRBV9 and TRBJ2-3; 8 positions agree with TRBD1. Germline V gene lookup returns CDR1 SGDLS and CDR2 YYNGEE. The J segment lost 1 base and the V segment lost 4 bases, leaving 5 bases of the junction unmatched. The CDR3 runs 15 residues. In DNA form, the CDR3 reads TGTGCCAGCAGCCTTGGACAGGGCCGCACAGATACGCAGTATTTT. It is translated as CASSLGQGRTDTQYF.

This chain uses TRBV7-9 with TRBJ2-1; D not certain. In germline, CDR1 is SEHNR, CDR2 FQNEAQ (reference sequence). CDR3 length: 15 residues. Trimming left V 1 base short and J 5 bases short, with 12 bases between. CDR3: CASSLVPAPHNEQFF. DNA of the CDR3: TGTGCCAGCAGCTTAGTCCCGGCCCCCCACAATGAGCAGTTCTTC.